Listed here are 23 T cell receptor beta chains from one sample, sequenced in a study of regulatory T cells in long-lasting Graves disease. As for time point: persistent/refractory GD, antithyroid drugs over 5 years with positive TRAb. PBMC-derived RNA was used for the TCR library. Arm-PCR of CDR3 regions and iRepertoire HTBI primers were the basis on which TCR beta libraries were built. Each CDR3 protein gets one entry after TCRdb re-called the multiplex PCR reads with MiXCR. The data hold hundreds of thousands of distinct CDR3 sequences, with roughly 20% observed a single time. The sample here was peripheral blood mononuclear cells (PBMCs), taken when the disease was refractory, from a patient treated with antithyroid drugs. These receptor sequences come from a female donor with Graves disease.

This clonotype was observed a few times. This chain links TRBV7-2 with TRBJ2-4; D may be TRBD2 (6 bases). Germline V gene lookup returns CDR1 SGHTA and CDR2 FQGNSA. V shed 5 bases and J shed 6 bases, with 11 bases lying between them. The CDR3 contains 13 residues. The CDR3 DNA is TGTGCCAGCAGCCCTACGGGACTAAACATTCAGTACTTC. This encodes CASSPTGLNIQYF.

This clonotype has more than one count but fewer than ten. The chain has TRBV10-3 and TRBJ2-1; 8 bases line up with TRBD1. This CDR3 has 15 residues. J gave up 4 bases and V 5 bases, and 7 bases lay outside the gene matches. Germline V gene lookup returns CDR1 ENHRY and CDR2 SYGVKD. In nucleotides, the CDR3 is TGTGCCATCAGTACGGACCGGGACAGGTACAATGAGCAGTTCTTC. Its protein is CAISTDRDRYNEQFF.

The V call is TRBV28, the J call TRBJ1-4; TRBD1 agrees at 9 bases. The V and J ends lost 3 bases and 8 bases, in that order; junction bases with no gene match: 22. The germline V gene encodes CDR1 MDHEN and CDR2 SYDVKM. This CDR3 contains 20 residues. CDR3 DNA: TGTGCCAGCAGTTTGTATCCCCCAATCGGGACAGGGAGAAGGGAAGAAAAACTGTTTTTT. Its translation: CASSLYPPIGTGRREEKLFF.

The table lists this clonotype with a few counts. V is TRBV24-1 and J is TRBJ1-1; no clear D. Trimming took 12 bases from V and 1 from J, leaving 23 bases between them. Germline V gene lookup returns CDR1 KGHDR and CDR2 SFDVKD. The CDR3 totals 16 residues. CDR3 DNA: TGTGCCCCACAGCGGAAGGCCCTATGTGGGAACACTGAAGCTTTCTTT. It codes for CAPQRKALCGNTEAFF.

This clonotype appeared a single time. The junction shows a germline mismatch at one end, possibly a read error. The J gene is TRBJ2-5, the V gene TRBV18; the match to TRBD2 covers 7 bases. CDR1 and CDR2 from the germline V gene are KGHSH and LQKENI. The CDR3 has 15 amino acids. The CDR3 region is CASSPPASGQKTQYF. CDR3 sequence (DNA): TGTGCCAGCTCACCACCTGCTAGCGGCCAAAAGACCCAGTACTTC.

This clonotype was counted ten times or more. This chain joins TRBV11-2 and TRBJ2-7; 7 bases align to TRBD2. The CDR3 is 15 residues long. The J segment lost 4 bases and the V segment lost 3 bases, leaving 9 bases of the junction unmatched. Per germline, CDR1 SGHAT and CDR2 FQNNGV. CDR3 in DNA: TGTGCCAGCAGCTTTAGACTCACGCGGGGGTACGAGCAGTACTTC. Translation: CASSFRLTRGYEQYF.

This clonotype was counted only a few times. The chain joins TRBV20-1 to TRBJ2-5; maybe TRBD1 (6 bases). CDR3 length: 15 residues. Germline lookup yields CDR1 DFQATT and CDR2 SNEGSKA (reference sequence). Trimming left V 8 bases short and J 2 bases short, with 21 bases between. DNA of the CDR3: TGCAGTCCGGGAAAACCTACAGGGTTTCAAGAGACCCAGTACTTC. As protein: CSPGKPTGFQETQYF.

This chain connects TRBV3-1 to TRBJ2-2; TRBD2 agrees at 9 bases. CDR1 is LGHDT and CDR2 is YNNKEL in the germline V gene (reference sequence). The CDR3 is made up of 16 amino acids. Unmatched junction bases numbered 4, after V lost 1 base and J lost 4 bases. The CDR3: CASSQVSGSSTGELFF. CDR3 DNA sequence: TGTGCCAGCAGCCAAGTTAGCGGGAGTTCCACCGGGGAGCTGTTTTTT.

This clonotype was detected only a few times. The chain carries TRBV7-3 and TRBJ2-5; D call uncertain. CDR1 and CDR2 from the germline V gene are SGHTA and FQGTGA. The CDR3 spans 14 residues. V was pared by 5 bases and J by 4 bases, with 14 bases between. CDR3 coding DNA: TGTGCCAGCAGCCGCGGCCTTTCGGGAGAGACCCAGTACTTC. Its translation is CASSRGLSGETQYF.

About this clonotype: This may be a read error, as it is one base from a much larger clone. This chain joins TRBV18 and TRBJ1-1; the match to TRBD1 covers 10 bases. The CDR3 consists of 16 residues. The V gene's germline CDR1 is KGHSH and CDR2 LQKENI. J gave up 4 bases and V 6 bases, and 11 bases lay outside the gene matches. The CDR3 bases are TGTGCCAGCTCCCCGGGACAGGGGATGGGGAGCACTGAAGCTTTCTTT. Protein sequence: CASSPGQGMGSTEAFF.

This rearrangement joins TRBV30 to TRBJ1-1; D unresolved. The length of the CDR3 is 14 residues. V was pared by 4 bases and J by 4 bases, with 16 bases between. Looked up from germline, CDR1 is GTSNPN and CDR2 is SVGIG (reference sequence). CDR3 amino acids: CAWNPGPLGTEAFF. The CDR3 nucleotides are TGTGCCTGGAATCCTGGACCCTTGGGCACTGAAGCTTTCTTT. The complete variable domain, with remaining parts taken from reference TRBV30 and TRBJ1-1, reads SQTIHQWPATLVQPVGSPLSLECTVEGTSNPNLYWYRQAAGRGLQLLFYSVGIGQISSEVPQNLSASRPQDRQFILSSKKLLLSDSGFYLCAWNPGPLGTEAFFGQGTRLTVV.

The V gene is TRBV7-2, the J gene TRBJ2-7; no clear D. V was pared by 8 bases and J by 2 bases, with 13 bases between. Germline CDR1 reads SGHTA; CDR2 reads FQGNSA. The CDR3 loop spans 13 amino acids. The CDR3 DNA sequence: TGTGCCAGCTCTCCTTTCCGAACCTACGAGCAGTACTTC. It specifies CASSPFRTYEQYF.

This clonotype appeared a few times. The V call is TRBV7-8, the J call TRBJ1-2; the D gene is possibly TRBD1 (5 bases). With 3 bases removed from V and 5 bases from J, the gap between germline ends came to 22 bases. Germline CDR1 is SGHVS and CDR2 is FQNEAQ. The CDR3 consists of 17 residues. CDR3 residues: CASSLGAGGTRKYGYTF. In DNA form, the CDR3 reads TGTGCCAGCAGCTTGGGAGCGGGGGGGACGAGAAAGTATGGCTACACCTTC. Looking up the rest from reference TRBV7-8 and TRBJ1-2 gives the full variable domain: GAGVSQSPRYKVAKRGQDVALRCDPISGHVSLFWYQQALGQGPEFLTYFQNEAQLDKSGLPSDRFFAERPEGSVSTLKIQRTQQEDSAVYLCASSLGAGGTRKYGYTFGSGTRLTVV.

The chain employs TRBV7-9 and TRBJ1-1, with 7 bases matching TRBD1. The CDR3 spans 14 residues. Germline trimming cut 6 bases from V and 1 base from J; bases unmatched to any gene: 5. The V gene's germline CDR1 is SEHNR and CDR2 FQNEAQ (reference sequence). In nucleotides, the CDR3 is TGTGCCAGCAGGACAGGGCCCCAGAACACTGAAGCTTTCTTT. It codes for CASRTGPQNTEAFF.

In this sample, this clonotype turned up many times. V usage is TRBV30 and J usage is TRBJ2-7; D perhaps matches TRBD2 (6 bases). V lost 5 bases to trimming and J lost 5 bases, with 10 bases between them. Germline values: CDR1 GTSNPN, CDR2 SVGIG (reference sequence). This CDR3 contains 11 residues. This CDR3 reads CAWAGRNEQYF. Here the CDR3 DNA reads TGTGCCTGGGCAGGGAGGAACGAGCAGTACTTC.

This clonotype was picked up one time. Compared with germline, one end of the junction differs, possibly owing to a read error. The chain combines TRBV3-1 with TRBJ2-7, with D possibly being TRBD1 or TRBD2 (5 bases each). CDR3 length equals 15 residues. The germline CDR1 and CDR2 sequences are LGHDT and YNNKEL (reference sequence). Here the CDR3 DNA reads TGTGCCGGCAGCCCGAGGGGCTCAAATTACTACGAGCAGTACTTC. Encoded protein: CAGSPRGSNYYEQYF.

The V call is TRBV19, the J call TRBJ1-5, with TRBD1 matching 8 bases. This CDR3 has 16 residues. The V segment lost 2 bases and the J segment 2 bases; nucleotides outside the gene matches: 5. In germline, CDR1 is LNHDA, CDR2 SQIVND (reference sequence). The CDR3 sequence: CASSILGGQGNQPQHF. CDR3 bases: TGTGCCAGTAGTATATTGGGGGGACAGGGCAATCAGCCCCAGCATTTT.

This clonotype was recorded many times. The V call is TRBV28, the J call TRBJ2-5; 7 bases line up with TRBD1. Germline loops: CDR1 MDHEN, CDR2 SYDVKM. This CDR3 contains 13 residues. The V segment lost 6 bases and the J segment 2 bases; nucleotides outside the gene matches: 3. The CDR3 region is CASSRGQQETQYF. The CDR3 bases are TGTGCCAGCAGCCGGGGACAGCAAGAGACCCAGTACTTC.

This clonotype came up many times. The chain carries TRBV29-1 and TRBJ2-7, with 7 bases that match TRBD1. CDR3 length: 13 amino acids. V shed 4 bases, J shed 3 bases, and the junction held 6 bases outside the gene matches. Germline V gene sequence: CDR1 SQVTM, CDR2 ANQGSEA. DNA of the CDR3: TGCAGCGTTGCGCGAACAGGGGACTACGAGCAGTACTTC. Encoded protein: CSVARTGDYEQYF.

The rearrangement links TRBV9 to TRBJ2-5, with D possibly matching TRBD1 (5 bases). Trimming cost V 0 bases and J 5 bases, with 14 bases left between them. Germline V gene data show CDR1 as SGDLS and CDR2 as YYNGEE. CDR3 length: 15 amino acids. The CDR3 loop reads CASSVEGAGWETQYF. The CDR3, as DNA: TGTGCCAGCAGCGTAGAAGGGGCTGGATGGGAGACCCAGTACTTC.

This clonotype has more than one count but fewer than ten. The rearrangement links TRBV2 to TRBJ2-3; D not certain. V lost 8 bases and J lost 0, with 15 bases in between. The CDR3 sequence is 15 residues long. Germline loops: CDR1 SNHLY, CDR2 FYNNEI. CDR3 in DNA: TGTGCCAGCGTCCGGCGCCCCTCGAGCACAGATACGCAGTATTTT. Translation: CASVRRPSSTDTQYF.

This clonotype was seen only a few times. The chain joins TRBV2 to TRBJ2-2, with 12 bases that match TRBD1. Germline V gene sequence: CDR1 SNHLY, CDR2 FYNNEI. The length of the CDR3 is 16 residues. Germline trimming cut 5 bases from V and 5 bases from J; bases unmatched to any gene: 6. For the CDR3, the DNA is TGTGCCAGCAGTCCCGGGACAGGGGGCTTTACCGGGGAGCTGTTTTTT. Amino acid sequence: CASSPGTGGFTGELFF.

On this clonotype itself: A read error may be the cause here, since a much bigger clone is one base away. No conserved phenylalanine or tryptophan ends this CDR3, so it is likely a read error. V usage is TRBV2 and J usage is TRBJ1-1, with 9 bases lining up with TRBD1. V shed 6 bases, J shed 5 bases, and the junction held 4 bases outside the gene matches. The germline gives CDR1 SNHLY, CDR2 FYNNEI. The CDR3 is made up of 13 amino acids. CDR3 in amino acids: CASRGQGRTEAFS. Here the CDR3 DNA reads TGTGCCAGCAGAGGACAGGGGAGGACTGAAGCTTTCTCT.